This passage covers 23 T cell receptor beta chains from one sample sequenced in a study of blood T cell repertoires in COVID-19. Measured with immunoSEQ multiplex PCR; TCRdb has only the in-frame clones, and not every one. This table has around 140,000 clones, around 83% appearing once. Sequencing input: peripheral blood. These receptors were taken from a man between 60 and 75 years old with active or convalescent COVID-19.

The V and J genes are TRBV6-4 and TRBJ1-2; 9 bases map to TRBD1. The germline V gene encodes CDR1 MRHNA and CDR2 SNTAGT. V gave up 2 bases and J gave up 8 bases; unmatched junction bases: 3. The CDR3 spans 13 residues. The CDR3 spells CASSDNRGQGYTF. The CDR3, as DNA: TGTGCCAGCAGTGACAACAGGGGGCAAGGCTACACCTTC.

As DNA, the CDR3 is TGTGCCAGCAGTTCCTCAGGGTCAGCACTCACAGATACGCAGTATTTT. Its protein product is CASSSSGSALTDTQYF. This sequence joins TRBV28 and TRBJ2-3, with D possibly being TRBD1 (5 bases). This CDR3 has 16 residues. CDR1 is MDHEN, CDR2 SYDVKM, per germline. With 4 bases removed from V and 2 bases from J, the gap between germline ends came to 16 bases.

This clone was seen once. The chain employs TRBV6-2 or TRBV6-3 and TRBJ1-2, with 9 nucleotides matching TRBD1. CDR1 and CDR2 (germline): MNHEY, SVGEGT. Germline trimming cut 2 bases from V and 4 bases from J; bases unmatched to any gene: 11. This CDR3 is 17 amino acids long. The CDR3 region is CASSYTTPGQGIYGYTF. In DNA, the CDR3 is TGTGCCAGCAGTTACACAACACCGGGACAGGGAATCTATGGCTACACCTTC.

This clone appeared once. The CDR3, as DNA: TGTGCCAGCTCACCGATTAGGGGTATTCCAGGACTAGCGGATTCTAGCACAGATACGCAGTATTTT. Residues: CASSPIRGIPGLADSSTDTQYF. The V gene is TRBV18, the J gene TRBJ2-3; 10 positions agree with TRBD2. Looked up from germline, CDR1 is KGHSH and CDR2 is LQKENI. This CDR3 spans 22 amino acids. J gave up 0 bases and V 3 bases, and 21 bases lay outside the gene matches.

The CDR3 region has the DNA TGTGCCAGTAGTATAGATCTAAGTGTCTTTTCACCCCTCCACTTT. It codes for CASSIDLSVFSPLHF. The chain is built from TRBV19 and TRBJ1-6; D unclear. The germline V gene encodes CDR1 LNHDA and CDR2 SQIVND (reference sequence). Between the trimmed V and J ends, which lost 0 bases and 9 bases, there was a span of 12 bases. The CDR3 is 15 residues long.

The chain uses TRBV9 and TRBJ1-4; D uncertain. In germline, CDR1 is SGDLS, CDR2 YYNGEE. There are 16 residues in the CDR3. V shed 0 bases and J shed 0 bases, with 9 bases lying between them. CDR3 in amino acids: CASSVDRGATNEKLFF. CDR3 nucleotides: TGTGCCAGCAGCGTAGATCGTGGAGCAACTAATGAAAAACTGTTTTTT.

The chain combines TRBV18 with TRBJ1-4, with 10 bases that match TRBD1. The V segment lost 0 bases and the J segment 8 bases; nucleotides outside the gene matches: 6. The germline V gene encodes CDR1 KGHSH and CDR2 LQKENI. The CDR3 totals 16 residues. CDR3 DNA sequence: TGTGCCAGCTCACCACCCCTGAGGACAGGGGGAGAAAAACTGTTTTTT. Protein product: CASSPPLRTGGEKLFF. The full variable domain, its missing parts supplied by reference TRBV18 and TRBJ1-4, is NAGVMQNPRHLVRRRGQEARLRCSPMKGHSHVYWYRQLPEEGLKFMVYLQKENIIDESGMPKERFSAEFPKEGPSILRIQQVVRGDSAAYFCASSPPLRTGGEKLFFGSGTQLSVL.

The genes are TRBV19 and TRBJ2-3, with 7 bases matching TRBD1. There are 15 residues in the CDR3. The germline gives CDR1 LNHDA, CDR2 SQIVND (reference sequence). Unmatched junction bases numbered 1, after V lost 1 base and J lost 0 bases. Here the CDR3 reads CASSIGGQSTDTQYF. CDR3 DNA: TGTGCCAGTAGTATAGGGGGACAGAGCACAGATACGCAGTATTTT.

This clone was found a few times. The gene calls are TRBV27 and TRBJ1-2, with TRBD1 matching 7 bases. The CDR3 consists of 13 residues. CDR1 MNHEY and CDR2 SMNVEV come from the germline V gene (reference sequence). V was pared by 5 bases and J by 4 bases, with 4 bases of the junction left unmatched. The CDR3 sequence is CASSPRDSYGYTF. The CDR3 region has the DNA TGTGCCAGCAGTCCTCGGGACAGCTATGGCTACACCTTC.

The chain uses TRBV7-2 and TRBJ2-7, with 7 positions matching TRBD1. This CDR3 has 14 amino acids. Germline V CDR1 and CDR2: SGHTA, FQGNSA. V shed 5 bases, J shed 4 bases, and the junction held 8 bases outside the gene matches. CDR3 in DNA: TGTGCCAGCAGCCCACCGGGACAGACTTACGAGCAGTACTTC. Amino acid sequence: CASSPPGQTYEQYF.

This sequence joins TRBV7-2 and TRBJ2-1; the match to TRBD2 covers 10 bases. The germline V gene has CDR1 SGHTA and CDR2 FQGNSA. The CDR3 consists of 16 residues. V was pared by 6 bases and J by 1 base, with 6 bases of the junction left unmatched. This chain's CDR3 is CASSPGLAASYNEQFF. The CDR3 bases are TGTGCCAGCAGTCCCGGACTAGCGGCTTCCTACAATGAGCAGTTCTTC.

Points on this clone: In the same sample, other DNA sequences code for this CDR3. The V gene is TRBV5-1, the J gene TRBJ2-5; the match to TRBD2 covers 8 bases. Per the germline V gene, CDR1 is SGHRS and CDR2 is YFSETQ. Trimming removed 0 bases from V and 5 bases from J; junction bases left unmatched: 0. The CDR3 is 13 amino acids. The CDR3 sequence is CASSLGGGETQYF. The CDR3 coding sequence is TGCGCCAGCAGCTTGGGCGGGGGGGAGACCCAGTACTTC.

The chain recombines TRBV6-5 with TRBJ1-2; 11 bases align to TRBD1. The CDR3 spans 15 residues. Losses at the gene ends were 4 bases for V and 1 base for J; bases not matched to a gene: 2. CDR1 is MNHEY and CDR2 is SVGAGI in the germline V gene. The CDR3 sequence: CASSWGTGGNYGYTF. CDR3 coding DNA: TGTGCCAGCAGTTGGGGGACAGGGGGTAACTATGGCTACACCTTC.

The genes are TRBV19 and TRBJ1-1; 8 bases match TRBD1. Germline V gives CDR1 LNHDA, CDR2 SQIVND (reference sequence). J gave up 2 bases and V 7 bases, and 6 bases lay outside the gene matches. The CDR3 runs 14 residues. Here the CDR3 reads CASTPQGGNTEAFF. CDR3 in DNA: TGTGCCAGTACCCCACAGGGGGGAAACACTGAAGCTTTCTTT.

In DNA, the CDR3 is TGTGCCAGCAGCTCACAGATCCAAGAGACCCAGTACTTC. The encoded protein is CASSSQIQETQYF. The chain joins TRBV11-2 to TRBJ2-5, with no clear D. Germline V gives CDR1 SGHAT, CDR2 FQNNGV. This CDR3 comprises 13 residues. Deletions cut 4 bases from V and 1 base from J, with 7 bases between.

This chain links TRBV19 with TRBJ1-5, with D uncertain. Germline CDR1 and CDR2: LNHDA and SQIVND (reference sequence). The CDR3 length is 15 residues. Between the trimmed V and J ends, which lost 11 bases and 0 bases, there was a span of 17 bases. CDR3 sequence reads: CASSRYEDSNQPQHF. DNA for the CDR3: TGTGCCTCAAGTAGATATGAGGATAGCAATCAGCCCCAGCATTTT.

V and J are TRBV30 and TRBJ2-1, with no clear D. Germline CDR1 reads GTSNPN; CDR2 reads SVGIG (reference sequence). V was pared by 3 bases and J by 9 bases, with 9 bases between. The CDR3 loop spans 11 amino acids. The CDR3 DNA is TGTGCCTGGAGGAGACTCGGTGAGCAGTTCTTC. Translation: CAWRRLGEQFF.

The V and J genes are TRBV19 and TRBJ1-2; D is undetermined. The CDR3 is 14 amino acids. Per the germline V gene, CDR1 is LNHDA and CDR2 is SQIVND (reference sequence). V lost 4 bases and J 1 base, leaving 10 bases between the germline ends. The CDR3 nucleotides are TGTGCCAGTAGTAAAATTCCCATTAACTATGGCTACACCTTC. Translating gives CASSKIPINYGYTF.

V is TRBV13 and J is TRBJ2-3, with 8 bases that match TRBD1. Germline V gene data show CDR1 as PRHDT and CDR2 as FYEKMQ (reference sequence). The CDR3 contains 14 residues. V lost 8 bases to trimming and J lost 0 bases; unmatched junction nucleotides: 4. The CDR3 nucleotides read TGTGCCAGCCTTAGGACAGGGAGCACAGATACGCAGTATTTT. Protein sequence: CASLRTGSTDTQYF. Using reference TRBV13 and TRBJ2-3 for the parts outside the CDR3, the full variable domain is AAGVIQSPRHLIKEKRETATLKCYPIPRHDTVYWYQQGPGQDPQFLISFYEKMQSDKGSIPDRFSAQQFSDYHSELNMSSLELGDSALYFCASLRTGSTDTQYFGPGTRLTVL.

The chain joins TRBV7-9 to TRBJ1-1; tentative D call: TRBD1 (6 bases). V lost 0 bases and J lost 4, with 12 bases in between. The CDR3 runs 15 residues. Germline V CDR1 and CDR2: SEHNR, FQNEAQ (reference sequence). CDR3 loop: CASSLAYRAGTEAFF. CDR3 coding DNA: TGTGCCAGCAGCTTAGCTTACAGGGCGGGCACTGAAGCTTTCTTT.

V usage is TRBV4-1 and J usage is TRBJ1-5; D is unresolved. The germline gives CDR1 MGHRA, CDR2 YSYEKL. The CDR3 contains 16 residues. Trimming removed 0 bases from V and 1 base from J, with 10 bases in between. The CDR3 coding sequence is TGCGCCAGCAGCCAAGAATGGCATCAGAGCAATCAGCCCCAGCATTTT. Translation gives CASSQEWHQSNQPQHF.

This chain joins TRBV7-2 and TRBJ1-1, with a possible D match to TRBD1 (6 bases). V was shortened by 4 bases and J by 1 base, with 16 bases between the two germline ends. This CDR3 contains 16 residues. Germline values: CDR1 SGHTA, CDR2 FQGNSA. The CDR3 region is CASSSPPGTKNTEAFF. In DNA, the CDR3 is TGTGCCAGCAGCTCACCTCCCGGGACAAAGAACACTGAAGCTTTCTTT.

The chain couples TRBV18 to TRBJ2-7, with D unresolved. Germline V gene data show CDR1 as KGHSH and CDR2 as LQKENI. Trimming cost V 2 bases and J 5 bases, with 13 bases left between them. The CDR3 consists of 14 residues. CDR3 sequence (DNA): TGTGCCAGCTCACCAATACCTGACTCTGACGAGCAGTACGTC. Translated: CASSPIPDSDEQYV.